The following is a T cell receptor (beta chain) sequence with its context. The record originates from a study of cytomegalovirus exposure and HLA in healthy donors. Study at large: The roughly 120 validation repertoires, a later analysis reported, used the same platform as the 700 or so repertoires from the first cohort.

CDR1 is MNHEY and CDR2 is SMNVEV in the germline V gene (reference sequence). CDR3 length: 18 residues. V gave up 1 base and J gave up 5 bases; unmatched junction bases: 14. Clones were sequenced by immunoSEQ multiplex PCR, and TCRdb holds only the in-frame ones, with some missing. The sample includes about 360,000 clones, about nine tenths of them seen just once. This TCR derives from a woman under 30 in good health and CMV-seronegative. The V gene is TRBV27, the J gene TRBJ2-7, with TRBD2 matching over 10 bases. The sample consisted of PBMCs. The CDR3 spells CASSLLSASGSPFHEQYF. The CDR3 region has the DNA TGTGCCAGCAGTTTATTATCGGCTAGCGGGAGTCCCTTCCACGAGCAGTACTTC.